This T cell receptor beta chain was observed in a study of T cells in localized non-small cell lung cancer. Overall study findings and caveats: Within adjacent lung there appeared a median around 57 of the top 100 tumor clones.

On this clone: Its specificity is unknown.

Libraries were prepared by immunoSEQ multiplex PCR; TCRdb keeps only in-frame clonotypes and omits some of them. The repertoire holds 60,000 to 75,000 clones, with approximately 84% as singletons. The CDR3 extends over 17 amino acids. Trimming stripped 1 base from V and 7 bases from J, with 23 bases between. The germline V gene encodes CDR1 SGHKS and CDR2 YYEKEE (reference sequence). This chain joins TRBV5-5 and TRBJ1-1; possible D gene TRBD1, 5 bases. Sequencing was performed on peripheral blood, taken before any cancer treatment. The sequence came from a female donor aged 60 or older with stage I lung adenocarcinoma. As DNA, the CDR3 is TGTGCCAGCAGCTTGATGGTGGGCGGGAGGGGAGGTGGTGAAGCTTTCTTT. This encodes CASSLMVGGRGGGEAFF.